The clone carrying this T cell receptor beta chain was seen more than once but under ten times. Its antigen remains unknown. The trim removed 3 bases at V and 1 base at J, leaving 8 bases unmatched. The CDR3 spans 18 residues. Germline V CDR1 and CDR2: SGHRS, YFSETQ. This entry is derived from a study of cytomegalovirus exposure and HLA in healthy donors. The study, taken as a whole, reports: The productive fraction for most TCR beta V segments was about 90% or about 30% in an earlier analysis. Cytomegalovirus association was listed for around 170 TCR beta chains.

Use of 60 Vbeta and 13 Jbeta primers characterized the PCR. Data came from immunoSEQ multiplex PCR; TCRdb stores just in-frame clones and leaves some out. The sample records roughly 200,000 clones, less than 85% being singletons. Sampled while nominally healthy, donors likely had unrecorded immune exposures. This receptor was taken from a man aged 18 to 35 in good health and CMV-seronegative. The chain combines TRBV5-1 with TRBJ2-2; 11 nucleotides agree with TRBD1. The specimen was PBMCs. CDR3 amino acids: CASSSLDRGPLNTGELFF. The CDR3 DNA reads TGCGCCAGCAGCTCGTTGGACAGGGGGCCGTTGAACACCGGGGAGCTGTTTTTT.